Given below is one T cell receptor beta chain in context. The antigen remains undetermined. This record belongs to a study of Tregs in tolerant kidney transplant recipients. Study results and limitations: Tolerant patients' donor-specific Tregs expanded beyond overall Tregs, suggesting antigen-driven growth.

Unstimulated Tregs (CD4+CD25+CD127-) and CD4+CD25- non-Tregs were sorted from PBMCs. V lost 4 bases to trimming and J lost 5 bases; unmatched junction nucleotides: 14. CDR1 is LGHNA, CDR2 YNFKEQ, per germline. The CDR3 sequence is 18 residues long. Assay used: immunoSEQ multiplex PCR; TCRdb lists only in-frame clones, some missing. The sample consists of fewer than 80,000 clones, approximately 98% of them appearing once. This clonotype was obtained from a human donor who received a combined kidney and bone marrow transplant. The sample consisted of Tregs from blood, taken before the transplant. The J gene is TRBJ2-3, the V gene TRBV4-2; 11 bases line up with TRBD2. As DNA, the CDR3 is TGTGCCAGCAGCCCCCTCGTCGTAGCGGGGGGGGAGGGAGATACGCAGTATTTT. Its protein product is CASSPLVVAGGEGDTQYF.